The clone carrying this T cell receptor beta chain was counted a few times. No antigen is known for it. The data stem from a study of B cell selection in AIRE deficiency. General observations from the study: CDR3s were shorter in shared Treg sequences, reflecting few non-templated nucleotide insertions. With only TCRbeta sequenced, roughly 40% of shared healthy Treg sequences overlapped Tconv.

Sequencing was performed with immunoSEQ multiplex PCR; in TCRdb, only in-frame clones are kept and a portion is missing. The sample yields 2,500 to 3,500 clones, 78% seen once. The CDR3 has 15 residues. V was cut by 8 bases and J by 3 bases, with 19 bases left in between. The germline V gene has CDR1 LNHDA and CDR2 SQIVND (reference sequence). Sorted regulatory T cells were CD4-positive, CD25-high and CD127-low or negative. The sequenced sample consisted of Tregs sorted from PBMCs. The gene calls are TRBV19 and TRBJ1-2; D is unresolved. This TCR derives from a human donor with AIRE deficiency. Written as DNA, the CDR3 is TGTGCCAGTGGAACCCCGGCGGAGGGCGACTATGGCTACACCTTC. Amino acids: CASGTPAEGDYGYTF.